This TCR beta chain was found in a study of beta chain features in type 1 diabetes. Regarding the study as a whole: Relative to healthy donors, patients appeared to have naive, central memory and Treg TCRB repertoires that were more similar. Whatever favoring of shorter templates PCR might show would apply equally to patients and controls. Patients with type 1 diabetes showed fewer VDJ junction insertions and more deletions.

Purities in excess of 98% were seen in all sorted populations. The CDR3 loop spans 16 amino acids. V lost 1 base and J lost 6, with 16 bases in between. Germline CDR1 SGHVS, CDR2 FQNEAQ. Turning to this clone: The target antigen is unknown.

Expressed TCRB transcripts were sequenced, since all the RNA that had been isolated was reverse transcribed. The assay was immunoSEQ multiplex PCR, and TCRdb's table has in-frame clones only and misses some. The table lists approximately 160,000 clones, roughly 9% of them singletons. The sample taken for sequencing was central memory CD4+ T cells from blood. The TCR originated in a young woman in good health. The V gene is TRBV7-8, the J gene TRBJ2-1; D is ambiguous. CDR3 residues: CASSLVLAPTLNEQFF. CDR3 sequence (DNA): TGTGCCAGCAGCTTAGTCTTGGCTCCGACACTCAATGAGCAGTTCTTC.